A selection of T cell receptor beta chains follows, all from one sample in a study of CD8 T cells in ankylosing spondylitis. TCRdb reprocessed the 5' RACE reads via MiXCR and lists one record per CDR3 protein. Here the sample spans 150,000 to 200,000 distinct CDR3 sequences, about 9.9% being singletons. Sequencing was carried out using blood, either unsorted or a sorted T cell fraction (not recorded which). These receptors all stem from a male donor with ankylosing spondylitis or in good health (not recorded which). Both conserved end residues are part of each CDR3. The order of the fields is J gene, V gene, D gene, CDR3 protein. D genes are given only for firm matches.

TRBJ2-1 | TRBV7-9 | NA | CASSLGFLRQFF
TRBJ1-1 | TRBV14 | NA | CASSLLLGQPRSEAFF
TRBJ2-5 | TRBV14 | NA | CASSQELQGLGTQYF
TRBJ1-4 | TRBV7-2 | NA | CASSLNSNEKLFF
TRBJ2-1 | TRBV4-1 | NA | CASSQETNSFYNEQFF
TRBJ2-1 | TRBV7-2 | NA | CASSLVGGKQFF
TRBJ2-7 | TRBV10-3 | TRBD2 | CAVRIASGRSVEQYF
TRBJ1-5 | TRBV28 | NA | CASPPSPGQWGNQPQHF
TRBJ2-2 | TRBV24-1 | TRBD2 | CATSATSGNTGELFF
TRBJ2-2 | TRBV12-3/TRBV12-4 | TRBD2 | CASSLPSGFNTGELFF
TRBJ2-7 | TRBV5-1 | NA | CASSLTWDSSYEQYF
TRBJ2-5 | TRBV5-1 | TRBD1 | CASSLVTGEETQYF
TRBJ2-7 | TRBV6-2/TRBV6-3 | TRBD2 | CASSYSLSPSGGWIYEQYF
TRBJ1-2 | TRBV5-1 | NA | CASSPGLKPVTYGYTF
TRBJ2-4 | TRBV28 | NA | CASSPPFGSLAKNIQYF
TRBJ2-7 | TRBV10-3 | NA | CAISLEGGYEQYF